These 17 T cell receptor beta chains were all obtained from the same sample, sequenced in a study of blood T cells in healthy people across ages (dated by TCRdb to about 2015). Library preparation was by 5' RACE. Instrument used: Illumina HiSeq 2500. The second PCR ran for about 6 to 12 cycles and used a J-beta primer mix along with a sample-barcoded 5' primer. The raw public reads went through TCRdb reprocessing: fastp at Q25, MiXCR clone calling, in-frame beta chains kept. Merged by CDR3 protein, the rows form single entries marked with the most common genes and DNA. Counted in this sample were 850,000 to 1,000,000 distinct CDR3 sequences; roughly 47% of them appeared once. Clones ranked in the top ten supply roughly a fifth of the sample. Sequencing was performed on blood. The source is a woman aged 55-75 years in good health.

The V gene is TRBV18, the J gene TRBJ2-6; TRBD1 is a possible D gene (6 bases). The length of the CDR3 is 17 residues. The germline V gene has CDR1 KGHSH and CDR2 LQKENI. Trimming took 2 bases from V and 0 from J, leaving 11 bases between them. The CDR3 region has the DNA TGTGCCAGCTCACCAGGGACACTGAGCTCTGGGGCCAACGTCCTGACTTTC. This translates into CASSPGTLSSGANVLTF.

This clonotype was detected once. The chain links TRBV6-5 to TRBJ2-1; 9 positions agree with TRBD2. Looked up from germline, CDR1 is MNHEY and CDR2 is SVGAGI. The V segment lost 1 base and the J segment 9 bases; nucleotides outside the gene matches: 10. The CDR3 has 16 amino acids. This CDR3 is CASSYLAGASNAEQFF. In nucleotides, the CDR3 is TGTGCCAGCAGTTACTTAGCGGGGGCGTCAAACGCTGAGCAGTTCTTC.

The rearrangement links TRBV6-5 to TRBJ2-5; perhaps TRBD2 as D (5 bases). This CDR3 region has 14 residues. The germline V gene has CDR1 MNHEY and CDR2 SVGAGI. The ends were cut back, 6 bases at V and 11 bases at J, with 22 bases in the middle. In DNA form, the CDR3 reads TGTGCCAGCAGACCACCTCCAACTAGATCTGAGCAGTACTTC. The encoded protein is CASRPPPTRSEQYF.

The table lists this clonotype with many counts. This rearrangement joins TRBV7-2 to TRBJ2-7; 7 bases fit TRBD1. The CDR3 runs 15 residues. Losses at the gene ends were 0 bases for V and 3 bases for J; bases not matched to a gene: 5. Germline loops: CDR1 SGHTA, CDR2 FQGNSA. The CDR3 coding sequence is TGTGCCAGCAGCTTAGCGACAGGGAATTACTACGAGCAGTACTTC. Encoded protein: CASSLATGNYYEQYF.

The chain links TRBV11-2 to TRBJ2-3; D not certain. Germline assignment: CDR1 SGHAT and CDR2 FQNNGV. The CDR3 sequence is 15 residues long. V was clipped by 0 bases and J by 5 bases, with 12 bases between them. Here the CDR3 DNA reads TGTGCCAGCAGCTTAGATCTACTCCAGATAGATACGCAGTATTTT. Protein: CASSLDLLQIDTQYF. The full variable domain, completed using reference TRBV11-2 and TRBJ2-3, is EAGVAQSPRYKIIEKRQSVAFWCNPISGHATLYWYQQILGQGPKLLIQFQNNGVVDDSQLPKDRFSAERLKGVDSTLKIQPAKLEDSAVYLCASSLDLLQIDTQYFGPGTRLTVL.

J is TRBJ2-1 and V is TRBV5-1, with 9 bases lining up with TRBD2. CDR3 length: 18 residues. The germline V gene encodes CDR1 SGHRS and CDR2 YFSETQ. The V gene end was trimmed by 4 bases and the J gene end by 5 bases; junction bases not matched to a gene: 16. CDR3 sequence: CASSPIGSGRLKDNEQFF. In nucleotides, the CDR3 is TGCGCCAGCAGCCCTATCGGGAGCGGGAGGCTGAAGGACAATGAGCAGTTCTTC.

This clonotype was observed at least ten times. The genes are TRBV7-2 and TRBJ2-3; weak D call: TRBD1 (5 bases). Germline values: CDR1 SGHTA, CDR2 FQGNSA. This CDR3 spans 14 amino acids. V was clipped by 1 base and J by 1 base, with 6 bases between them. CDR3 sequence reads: CASSLEGRTDTQYF. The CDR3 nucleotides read TGTGCCAGCAGCTTAGAGGGGCGCACAGATACGCAGTATTTT.

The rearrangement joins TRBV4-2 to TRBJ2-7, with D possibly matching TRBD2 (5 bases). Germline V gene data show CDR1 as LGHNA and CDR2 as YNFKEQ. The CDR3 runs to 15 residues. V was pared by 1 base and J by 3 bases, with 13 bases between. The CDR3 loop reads CASSQVWLAYYEQYF. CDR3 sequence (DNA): TGTGCCAGCAGCCAAGTTTGGCTAGCCTACTACGAGCAGTACTTC.

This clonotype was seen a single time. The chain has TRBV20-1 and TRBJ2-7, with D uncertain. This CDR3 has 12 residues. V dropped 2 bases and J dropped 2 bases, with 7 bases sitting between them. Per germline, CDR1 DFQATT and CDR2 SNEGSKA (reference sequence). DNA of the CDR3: TGCAGTGCTAGAACGTTGACCTACGAGCAGTACTTC. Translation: CSARTLTYEQYF.

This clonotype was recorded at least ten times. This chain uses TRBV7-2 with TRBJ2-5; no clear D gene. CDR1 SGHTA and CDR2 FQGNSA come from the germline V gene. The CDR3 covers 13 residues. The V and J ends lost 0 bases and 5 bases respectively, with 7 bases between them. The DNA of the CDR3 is TGTGCCAGCAGCTTAGCGGATTACGAGACCCAGTACTTC. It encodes CASSLADYETQYF.

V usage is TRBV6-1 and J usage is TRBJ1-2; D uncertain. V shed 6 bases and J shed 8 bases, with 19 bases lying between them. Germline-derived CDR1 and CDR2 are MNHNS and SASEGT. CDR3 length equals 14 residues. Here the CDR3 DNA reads TGTGCCAGCAGAACTGGGGTAGTTGAATCCGGCTACACCTTC. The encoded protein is CASRTGVVESGYTF.

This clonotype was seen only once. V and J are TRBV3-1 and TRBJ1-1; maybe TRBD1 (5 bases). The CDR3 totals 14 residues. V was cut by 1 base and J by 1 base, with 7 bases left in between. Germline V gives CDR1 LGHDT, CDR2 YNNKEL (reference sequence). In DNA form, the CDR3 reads TGTGCCAGCAGCCAAGCAAGGGGGAACACTGAAGCTTTCTTT. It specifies CASSQARGNTEAFF.

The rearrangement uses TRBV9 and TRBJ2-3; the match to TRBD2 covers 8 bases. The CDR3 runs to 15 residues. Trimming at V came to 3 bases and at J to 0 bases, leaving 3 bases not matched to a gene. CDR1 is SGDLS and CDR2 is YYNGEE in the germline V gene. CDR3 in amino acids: CASSGSGTSTDTQYF. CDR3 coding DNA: TGTGCCAGCAGCGGTAGCGGGACTAGCACAGATACGCAGTATTTT.

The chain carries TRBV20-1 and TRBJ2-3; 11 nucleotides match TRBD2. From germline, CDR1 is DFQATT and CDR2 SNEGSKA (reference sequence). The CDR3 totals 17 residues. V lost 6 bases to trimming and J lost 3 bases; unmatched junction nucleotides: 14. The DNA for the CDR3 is TGCAGTGCCCCGGCGGGTCTGACTAGCGGGAATACAGATACGCAGTATTTT. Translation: CSAPAGLTSGNTDTQYF.

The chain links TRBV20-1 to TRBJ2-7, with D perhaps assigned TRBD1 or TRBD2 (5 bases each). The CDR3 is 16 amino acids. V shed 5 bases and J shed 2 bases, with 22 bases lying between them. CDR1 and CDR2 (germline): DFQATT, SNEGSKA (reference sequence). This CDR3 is CSAYSGSGGLAYEQYF. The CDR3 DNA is TGCAGTGCTTACTCAGGGTCGGGCGGGCTCGCCTACGAGCAGTACTTC.

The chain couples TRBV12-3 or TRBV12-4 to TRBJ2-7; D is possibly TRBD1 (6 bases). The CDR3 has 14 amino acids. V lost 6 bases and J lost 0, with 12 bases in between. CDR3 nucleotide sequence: TGTGCCAGCAGAGTGGACAGCCTCTCCTACGAGCAGTACTTC. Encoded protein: CASRVDSLSYEQYF.

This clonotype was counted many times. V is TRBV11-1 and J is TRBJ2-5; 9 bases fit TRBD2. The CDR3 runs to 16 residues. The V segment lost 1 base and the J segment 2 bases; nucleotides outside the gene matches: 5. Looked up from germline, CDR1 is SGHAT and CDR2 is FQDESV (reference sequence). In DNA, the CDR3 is TGTGCCAGCAGCTTAGGCCCGACTAGCGGACAAGAGACCCAGTACTTC. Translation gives CASSLGPTSGQETQYF.